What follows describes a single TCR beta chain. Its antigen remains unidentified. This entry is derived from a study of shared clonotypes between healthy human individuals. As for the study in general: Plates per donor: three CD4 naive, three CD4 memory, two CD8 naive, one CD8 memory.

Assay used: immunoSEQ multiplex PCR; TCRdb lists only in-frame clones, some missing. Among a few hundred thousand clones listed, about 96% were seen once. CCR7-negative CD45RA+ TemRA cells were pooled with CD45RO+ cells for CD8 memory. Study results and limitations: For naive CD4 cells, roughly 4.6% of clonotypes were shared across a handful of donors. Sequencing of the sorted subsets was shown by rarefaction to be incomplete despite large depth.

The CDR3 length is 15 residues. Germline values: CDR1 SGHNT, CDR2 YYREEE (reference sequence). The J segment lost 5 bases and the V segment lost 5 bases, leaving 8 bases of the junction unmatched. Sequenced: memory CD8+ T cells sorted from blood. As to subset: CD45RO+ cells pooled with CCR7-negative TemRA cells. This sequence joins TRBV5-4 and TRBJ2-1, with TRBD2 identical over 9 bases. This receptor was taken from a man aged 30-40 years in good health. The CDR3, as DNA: TGTGCCAGCAGGGCACCGACTAGCGGCAACAATGAGCAGTTCTTC. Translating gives CASRAPTSGNNEQFF. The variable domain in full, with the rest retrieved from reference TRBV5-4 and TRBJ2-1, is ETGVTQSPTHLIKTRGQQVTLRCSSQSGHNTVSWYQQALGQGPQFIFQYYREEENGRGNFPPRFSGLQFPNYSSELNVNALELDDSALYLCASRAPTSGNNEQFFGPGTRLTVL.